Following are 19 T cell receptor beta chains from one sample sequenced in a study of cytomegalovirus exposure and HLA in healthy donors. The PCR had 60 Vbeta and 13 Jbeta primers. Clones were sequenced by immunoSEQ multiplex PCR, and TCRdb holds only the in-frame ones, with some missing. The sample contains over 110,000 clones, 82% of which appear only once. Sequenced material: PBMCs. Receptors were obtained from a male donor in good health and CMV-seronegative.

This sequence joins TRBV10-1 and TRBJ2-1; tentatively, D is TRBD1 (6 bases). The germline CDR1 and CDR2 sequences are WNHNN and SYGVQD (reference sequence). Trimming stripped 4 bases from V and 4 bases from J, with 17 bases between. The CDR3 contains 16 residues. CDR3 region: CASSGNRVRAYNEQFF. The CDR3 DNA reads as TGCGCCAGCAGTGGAAACAGGGTGCGGGCGTACAATGAGCAGTTCTTC.

This clone was counted only a few times. This sequence joins TRBV11-2 and TRBJ1-5; D call uncertain. The CDR3 consists of 12 residues. Germline V gene sequence: CDR1 SGHAT, CDR2 FQNNGV. The V end was cut by 6 bases, the J end by 3 bases, with 6 bases between. The chain's CDR3 is CASSLPNQPQHF. The CDR3 nucleotides are TGTGCCAGCAGTCTTCCCAATCAGCCCCAGCATTTT.

This CDR3 reads CASSVAQGAWETQYF. For the CDR3, the DNA is TGTGCCAGCAGCGTCGCACAGGGGGCGTGGGAGACCCAGTACTTC. The chain links TRBV9 to TRBJ2-5; 9 bases agree with TRBD1. Germline V CDR1 and CDR2: SGDLS, YYNGEE. CDR3 length: 15 residues. The ends lost 2 bases at V and 5 bases at J; junction bases unmatched: 7.

The chain couples TRBV6-6 to TRBJ2-7; 7 nucleotides match TRBD2. With V trimmed by 5 bases and J by 7 bases, 14 bases remained unmatched. Germline CDR1 and CDR2: MNHNY and SVGAGI (reference sequence). The CDR3 extends over 15 amino acids. The CDR3, as DNA: TGTGCCAGCAGTCGCCCTAGCGGACCTGCTACGGAGCAGTACTTC. This encodes CASSRPSGPATEQYF.

The rearrangement uses TRBV27 and TRBJ1-4, with D unresolved. The CDR3 is 13 residues long. Germline values: CDR1 MNHEY, CDR2 SMNVEV (reference sequence). Trimming cost V 5 bases and J 4 bases, with 8 bases left between them. CDR3 DNA sequence: TGTGCCAGCAGTCCCGAGGGTAATGAAAAACTGTTTTTT. This codes for CASSPEGNEKLFF.

This chain uses TRBV7-9 with TRBJ2-7, with D unclear. This CDR3 is 13 amino acids long. Germline CDR1 and CDR2: SEHNR and FQNEAQ (reference sequence). Deletions cut 3 bases from V and 0 bases from J, with 6 bases between. The CDR3 DNA reads as TGTGCCAGCAGCTTGGCTGTCTCCTACGAGCAGTACTTC. Translating gives CASSLAVSYEQYF.

V gene TRBV19 combines with J gene TRBJ2-6; D unclear. This CDR3 comprises 14 residues. Germline V gives CDR1 LNHDA, CDR2 SQIVND (reference sequence). The V gene lost 1 base and the J gene lost 4 bases, with 5 bases spanning the gap. In nucleotides, the CDR3 is TGTGCCAGTAGTATAGGGGCGGGGGCCAACGTCCTGACTTTC. Its protein product is CASSIGAGANVLTF.

The sample holds a few counts of this clone. V gene TRBV29-1 combines with J gene TRBJ2-5, with D hard to call. Between the trimmed V and J ends, which lost 0 bases and 1 base, there was a span of 6 bases. The CDR3 contains 13 residues. Germline V gene data show CDR1 as SQVTM and CDR2 as ANQGSEA. CDR3 bases: TGCAGCGTTGAAGAGAACATCCAAGAGACCCAGTACTTC. Encoded protein: CSVEENIQETQYF.

This chain uses TRBV20-1 with TRBJ2-1; D is perhaps TRBD2 (6 bases). Trimming pared 6 bases from V and 7 bases from J, leaving 10 bases between. This CDR3 contains 11 residues. The germline V gene encodes CDR1 DFQATT and CDR2 SNEGSKA (reference sequence). The CDR3 DNA is TGCAGTGCCGGGGGAGCAAATGAGCAGTTCTTC. This gives the protein CSAGGANEQFF.

The V gene is TRBV28, the J gene TRBJ1-2; D remains ambiguous. Trimming took off 3 bases at V and 4 bases at J, with 12 bases between the two ends. Germline V gives CDR1 MDHEN, CDR2 SYDVKM. CDR3 length: 14 amino acids. The CDR3 reads CASSFFEEGYGYTF. The CDR3 DNA sequence: TGTGCCAGCAGTTTTTTTGAGGAAGGCTATGGCTACACCTTC.

The chain joins TRBV28 to TRBJ1-5, with 7 positions matching TRBD1. Losses at the gene ends were 6 bases for V and 4 bases for J; bases not matched to a gene: 3. The CDR3 runs 13 residues. Germline V CDR1 and CDR2: MDHEN, SYDVKM. Here the CDR3 reads CASRWDRNQPQHF. The DNA for the CDR3 is TGTGCCAGCAGATGGGACAGAAATCAGCCCCAGCATTTT.

This clone came up once. CDR3 DNA: TGTGCCAGCAGCTGGGGTTCAGGGTTCAATCAGCCCCAGCATTTT. Translated: CASSWGSGFNQPQHF. V usage is TRBV5-6 and J usage is TRBJ1-5, with a weak D call TRBD1 (5 bases). Trimming left V 3 bases short and J 3 bases short, with 13 bases between. This CDR3 is built from 15 residues. CDR1 and CDR2 (germline): SGHDT, YYEEEE.

Note on this clone: The junction differs from germline at one of its ends, possibly a read error. The chain couples TRBV2 to TRBJ2-1, with 8 bases lining up with TRBD1. Germline-derived CDR1 and CDR2 are SNHLY and FYNNEI. The CDR3 sequence is 14 residues long. For the CDR3, the DNA is TGTGCCAGCAAGGTCGAGACAGGGGACAACGAGCAGTTCTTC. It is translated as CASKVETGDNEQFF.

The chain combines TRBV5-1 with TRBJ2-5; perhaps TRBD2 as D (6 bases). V lost 4 bases and J 4 bases, leaving 20 bases between the germline ends. Looked up from germline, CDR1 is SGHRS and CDR2 is YFSETQ. The CDR3 totals 16 residues. The CDR3 DNA is TGCGCCAGCAGCCCGCCTGGCGGGATAGATAGAGAGACCCAGTACTTC. It specifies CASSPPGGIDRETQYF.

The chain carries TRBV18 and TRBJ2-7, with D possibly matching TRBD2 (6 bases). V was clipped by 6 bases and J by 4 bases, with 10 bases between them. This CDR3 spans 12 amino acids. The V gene's germline CDR1 is KGHSH and CDR2 LQKENI. The CDR3 DNA sequence: TGTGCCAGCTCTCGGGAGAGGTACGAGCAGTACTTC. Its translation: CASSRERYEQYF.

The sample holds a few counts of this clone. The chain recombines TRBV5-6 with TRBJ1-1, with 7 bases that match TRBD1. Germline V gene lookup returns CDR1 SGHDT and CDR2 YYEEEE. V lost 4 bases, J lost 5 bases, and 5 bases stayed unmatched. This CDR3 is built from 13 residues. The CDR3 sequence is CASSGGTVTEAFF. CDR3 nucleotides: TGTGCCAGCAGCGGCGGGACAGTTACTGAAGCTTTCTTT.

The rearrangement links TRBV10-3 to TRBJ2-2; TRBD2 agrees at 14 bases. After removal of 10 bases from V and 4 bases from J, the junction contained 8 bases not matched to a gene. Per germline, CDR1 ENHRY and CDR2 SYGVKD. The CDR3 runs 16 residues. CDR3 loop: CATRTSGGSITGELFF. The CDR3 nucleotides read TGTGCCACTCGGACTAGCGGGGGGTCTATCACCGGGGAGCTGTTTTTT.

The chain employs TRBV6-1 and TRBJ1-2; D gene ambiguous. Trimming took off 3 bases at V and 2 bases at J, with 13 bases between the two ends. Germline lookup yields CDR1 MNHNS and CDR2 SASEGT. The CDR3 sequence is 15 residues long. CDR3 in DNA: TGTGCCAGCAGTGAGGTTTATGCCGGGAACTATGGCTACACCTTC. Translating it yields CASSEVYAGNYGYTF.

As DNA, the CDR3 is TGTGCCAGCAGTGGACGAGCGGGAGGGCCGGGCGAGCAGTACTTC. Its translation: CASSGRAGGPGEQYF. This chain links TRBV2 with TRBJ2-7; the match to TRBD2 covers 10 bases. V trimming: 4 bases; J trimming: 6 bases; junction bases outside the gene matches: 9. The CDR3 loop spans 15 amino acids. Germline V CDR1 and CDR2: SNHLY, FYNNEI.